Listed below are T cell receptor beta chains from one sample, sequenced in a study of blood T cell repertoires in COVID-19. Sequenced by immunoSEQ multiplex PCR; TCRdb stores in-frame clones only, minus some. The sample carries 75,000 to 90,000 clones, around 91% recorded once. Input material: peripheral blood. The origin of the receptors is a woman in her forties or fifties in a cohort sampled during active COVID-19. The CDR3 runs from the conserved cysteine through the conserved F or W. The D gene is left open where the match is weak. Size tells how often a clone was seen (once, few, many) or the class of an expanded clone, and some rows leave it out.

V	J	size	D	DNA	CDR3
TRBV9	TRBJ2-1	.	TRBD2	TGTGCCAGCAGCGCGAGAACACTAGCGGGAGGGATAAGCAATGAGCAGTTCTTC	CASSARTLAGGISNEQFF
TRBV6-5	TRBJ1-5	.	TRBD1	TGTGCCAGCAGTTCGGGACAGGGGGCCTATCAGCCCCAGCATTTT	CASSSGQGAYQPQHF
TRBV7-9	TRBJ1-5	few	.	TGTGCCAGCAGCACGGGGGGGAATAGCAATCAGCCCCAGCATTTT	CASSTGGNSNQPQHF
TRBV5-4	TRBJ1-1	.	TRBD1	TGTGCCAGCAGCCCGGGACAGGGGGCCCTGAACACTGAAGCTTTCTTT	CASSPGQGALNTEAFF
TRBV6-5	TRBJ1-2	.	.	TGTGCCACCTCGTCGGGGGGGGCTCTCTATGGCTACACCTTC	CATSSGGALYGYTF
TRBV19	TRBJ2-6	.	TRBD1	TGTGCCAGTAGTATGGACAGGTTGTACTCTGGGGCCAACGTCCTGACTTTC	CASSMDRLYSGANVLTF
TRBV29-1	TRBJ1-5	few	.	TGCAGCGTCTGGGGAGGGGGTACTCAGCCCCAGCATTTT	CSVWGGGTQPQHF
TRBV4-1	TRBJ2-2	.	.	TGCGCCAGCAGCCAAGCCAGGAGGAAACTTGAAACGAACACCGGGGAGCTGTTTTTT	CASSQARRKLETNTGELFF
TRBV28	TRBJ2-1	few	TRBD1	TGTGCCAGCAGTTTATACCGGGCAGGGGGCATAAATGAGCAGTTCTTC	CASSLYRAGGINEQFF
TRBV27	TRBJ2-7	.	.	TGTGCCAGCAGCCGGGACAACCCAAGTCTCTACGAGCAGTACTTC	CASSRDNPSLYEQYF
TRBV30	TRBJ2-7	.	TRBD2	TGTGCCTGGAGTGGATTAGCGGGGAGTCCCCCCTACGAGCAGTACTTC	CAWSGLAGSPPYEQYF
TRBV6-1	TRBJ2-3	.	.	TGTGCCAGCAGTGAAGGGAGGGTATCGCAGTATTTT	CASSEGRVSQYF
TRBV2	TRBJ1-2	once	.	TGTTGCGGGAGGTGGGGGCGCGGTCCTGGCTACACCTTC	CCGRWGRGPGYTF
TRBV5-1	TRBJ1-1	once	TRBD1	TGCGCCAGCAGACCTTCAGGGGGCGAAGCTTTCTTT	CASRPSGGEAFF
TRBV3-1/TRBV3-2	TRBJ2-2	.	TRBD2	TGTGCCAGCAGCTCGGGACTAGCGGGAGTCGGCACCGGGGAGCTGTTTTTT	CASSSGLAGVGTGELFF
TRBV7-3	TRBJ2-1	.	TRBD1	TGTGCCAGCAGCTTCCACCCCCGGGACAGGGGGTTTGAGCAGTTCTTC	CASSFHPRDRGFEQFF
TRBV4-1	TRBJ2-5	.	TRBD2	TGCGCCAGCAGCCAAGGGACTAGCTTGCAAGAGACCCAGTACTTC	CASSQGTSLQETQYF
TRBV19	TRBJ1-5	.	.	TGTGCCAGTAGGGGAGAATATAGCAATCAGCCCCAGCATTTT	CASRGEYSNQPQHF
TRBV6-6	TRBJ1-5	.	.	TGTGCCACCCACTCAGGGTATAATCAGCCCCAGCATTTT	CATHSGYNQPQHF
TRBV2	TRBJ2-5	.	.	TGTGCCAGCGCGGAGGTCTCGAAAGAGACCCAGTACTTC	CASAEVSKETQYF
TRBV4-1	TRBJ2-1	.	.	TGCGCCAGCAGCCGGACTGTAAGCTCCTACAATGAGCAGTTCTTC	CASSRTVSSYNEQFF
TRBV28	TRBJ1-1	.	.	TGTGCCAGCAAATATTCCACAGGGAACACTGAAGCTTTCTTT	CASKYSTGNTEAFF
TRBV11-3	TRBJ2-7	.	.	TGTGCCAGCAGCATCACAGGCTACGAGCAGTACTTC	CASSITGYEQYF
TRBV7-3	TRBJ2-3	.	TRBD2	TGTGCCAGCAGCCTCCACCGAGCGGGGGGTATAGATACGCAGTATTTT	CASSLHRAGGIDTQYF
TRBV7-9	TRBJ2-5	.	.	TGTGCCAGCAGCTTAGAAGGAGGAGAGACCCAGTACTTC	CASSLEGGETQYF
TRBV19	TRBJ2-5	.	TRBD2	TGTGCCAGTAGTATAGTTCCCTGGGGAGGGAAACAAGAGACCCAGTACTTC	CASSIVPWGGKQETQYF
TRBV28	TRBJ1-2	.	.	TGTGCCAGCAGTTTTTCGCGGGTTTATGGCTACACCTTC	CASSFSRVYGYTF
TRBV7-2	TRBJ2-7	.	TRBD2	TGTGCCAGCAGCGGTCTCGGACTAGCCTCCTACGAGCAGTACTTC	CASSGLGLASYEQYF
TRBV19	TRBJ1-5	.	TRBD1	TGTGCCAGTAGTCCCGGGACAGGGCACGAGGCCCAGCATTTT	CASSPGTGHEAQHF
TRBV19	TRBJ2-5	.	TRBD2	TGTGCCAGTAGTATCGGCGGGGGGGCGGTAAAGACCCAGTACTTC	CASSIGGGAVKTQYF
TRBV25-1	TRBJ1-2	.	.	TGTGCCAGCAGTTTTACCCCGCAGATCGGCTACACCTTC	CASSFTPQIGYTF
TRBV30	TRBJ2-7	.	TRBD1	TGTGCCTGGAGTGGACAGGGGGTGAACGAGCAGTACTTC	CAWSGQGVNEQYF
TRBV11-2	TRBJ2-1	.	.	TGTGCCAGCAGCTTAGACCTAGAAGTTGAGCAGTTCTTC	CASSLDLEVEQFF
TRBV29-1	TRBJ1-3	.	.	TGCAGCGTTGCAACCCTACTAACTACTGGAAACACCATATATTTT	CSVATLLTTGNTIYF
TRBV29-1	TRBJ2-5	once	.	TGCAGCGCAGATTGGGGGCTGGGAGAGACCCAGTACTTC	CSADWGLGETQYF
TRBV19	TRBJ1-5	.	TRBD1	TGTGCCAGTCGGGACAGCGTGGGGTATAGCAATCAGCCCCAGCATTTT	CASRDSVGYSNQPQHF
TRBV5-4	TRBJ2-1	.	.	TGTGCCAGCAGCTACCCGGCCGTCCGAGGGAATGAGCAGTTCTTC	CASSYPAVRGNEQFF
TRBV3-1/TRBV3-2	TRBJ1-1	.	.	TGTGCCAGCAGCCAAGATAGCGGTCCCCGTGAAGCTTTCTTT	CASSQDSGPREAFF
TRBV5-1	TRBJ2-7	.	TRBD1	TGCGCCAGCAGCGTGAGACAGGGCTTAGGGTACGAGCAGTACTTC	CASSVRQGLGYEQYF
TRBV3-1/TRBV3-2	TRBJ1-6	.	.	TGTGCCAGCAGCACCCTGGGGGGTTCGGATTCACCCCTCCACTTT	CASSTLGGSDSPLHF
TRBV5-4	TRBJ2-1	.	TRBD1	TGTGCCAGCAGCGCCGGACAGGGAGGTTTAGGTGAACAGTTCTTC	CASSAGQGGLGEQFF
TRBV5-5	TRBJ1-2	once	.	TGTGCCAGCAGCTCGGGAGGGGGAAGAGGCTACACCTTC	CASSSGGGRGYTF
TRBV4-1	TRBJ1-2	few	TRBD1	TGCGCCAGCAGCCAACGGTCGGGACAGGGGGCGCGTATCTATGGCTACACCTTC	CASSQRSGQGARIYGYTF
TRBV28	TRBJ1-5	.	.	TGTGCCAGCAGTTTATGGCGGACAGCGGAAAATCAGCCCCAGCATTTT	CASSLWRTAENQPQHF